The 8 T cell receptor beta chains presented below share a single source sample, sequenced in a study of blood T cell repertoires in COVID-19. This table comes from immunoSEQ multiplex PCR, and its TCRdb copy is limited to in-frame clones, with some not included. The sample includes about 230,000 clones, over 80% of them seen just once. Sequencing used peripheral blood. These receptors were collected from a man in his forties or fifties with acute or convalescent COVID-19.

This clone was recorded a few times. V gene TRBV4-1 combines with J gene TRBJ2-1, with D hard to call. The V end lost 3 bases, the J end lost 4 bases, and 7 bases lay between the germline ends. This CDR3 contains 13 residues. Germline values: CDR1 MGHRA, CDR2 YSYEKL. In nucleotides, the CDR3 is TGCGCCAGCAGCCATCGACTGTACAATGAGCAGTTCTTC. Its protein is CASSHRLYNEQFF.

The genes are TRBV10-2 and TRBJ2-3; 9 positions match TRBD2. With 4 bases clipped from V and 4 bases from J, the junction kept 3 bases outside the gene matches. The CDR3 runs to 14 residues. Germline CDR1 and CDR2: WSHSY and SAAADI. The CDR3 DNA reads TGCGCCAGCAGTGGGACTAGCGACGCAGATACGCAGTATTTT. It codes for CASSGTSDADTQYF.

The chain has TRBV5-6 and TRBJ2-7; 11 bases line up with TRBD2. CDR3 length: 15 residues. Trimming at V came to 5 bases and at J to 1 base, leaving 5 bases not matched to a gene. The V gene's germline CDR1 is SGHDT and CDR2 YYEEEE. CDR3 residues: CASRPGTSGSYEQYF. CDR3 coding DNA: TGTGCCAGCAGGCCCGGGACTAGCGGATCCTACGAGCAGTACTTC.

V is TRBV19 and J is TRBJ1-2; TRBD1 is a possible D gene (5 bases). Between the trimmed V and J ends, which lost 0 bases and 4 bases, there was a span of 6 bases. From germline, CDR1 is LNHDA and CDR2 SQIVND (reference sequence). This CDR3 has 13 amino acids. DNA for the CDR3: TGTGCCAGTAGTATAGATGACAGCTATGGCTACACCTTC. It yields the protein CASSIDDSYGYTF.

About this clone: This same CDR3 is encoded by further DNA sequences in the sample. This sequence joins TRBV3-1 (or the pseudogene TRBV3-2) and TRBJ2-5; 10 bases line up with TRBD2. CDR1 is LGHDT and CDR2 is YNNKEL in the germline V gene (reference sequence). This CDR3 is 15 amino acids long. The V gene end was trimmed by 3 bases and the J gene end by 5 bases; junction bases not matched to a gene: 6. This CDR3 reads CASSQELAGRETQYF. For the CDR3, the DNA is TGTGCCAGCAGCCAGGAACTAGCGGGGCGGGAGACCCAGTACTTC.

This chain joins TRBV6-6 and TRBJ1-1; TRBD1 is a possible D gene (6 bases). The germline V and J ends were trimmed by 6 bases and 1 base, with 12 bases remaining between them. From germline, CDR1 is MNHNY and CDR2 SVGAGI (reference sequence). The CDR3 totals 14 residues. The CDR3 DNA reads TGTGCCAGCAGCATAGGACAGAGGAACACTGAAGCTTTCTTT. This encodes CASSIGQRNTEAFF.

The chain joins TRBV7-9 to TRBJ1-1, with D perhaps matching TRBD1 (6 bases). The CDR3 is 16 amino acids. Per germline, CDR1 SEHNR and CDR2 FQNEAQ (reference sequence). V lost 2 bases to trimming and J lost 2 bases, with 15 bases between them. CDR3 sequence reads: CASSLIGRGLNTEAFF. The CDR3 nucleotides read TGTGCCAGCAGCTTAATAGGCAGGGGTTTAAACACTGAAGCTTTCTTT.

In its sample, this clone was seen a few times. Other DNA sequences in the sample encode the same CDR3. The chain joins TRBV4-1 to TRBJ2-7; 7 bases map to TRBD2. Germline-derived CDR1 and CDR2 are MGHRA and YSYEKL. The CDR3 has 13 residues. The V gene end was trimmed by 5 bases and the J gene end by 2 bases; junction bases not matched to a gene: 3. The CDR3 DNA follows: TGCGCCAGCAGCTACACTAGCGCCTACGAGCAGTACTTC. Its protein is CASSYTSAYEQYF.